This TCR beta chain appears in the sequencing data of a study of blood T cells in healthy people across ages. Details on this clonotype: Its antigen is undetermined.

Study-wide results and limits: Researchers said unsorted PBMCs prevented a conclusive naive versus antigen-experienced comparison.

The second PCR ran roughly 6 to 11 cycles with a sample-barcoded 5' primer and J-beta primers. All cDNA molecules were each tagged by a template-switch adaptor with 12 random nucleotides. TCRdb re-analysed the 5' RACE reads in MiXCR, keeping a single row per CDR3 protein. The repertoire holds roughly 570,000 distinct CDR3 sequences, with roughly 29% as singletons. Germline CDR1 SGHDN, CDR2 FVKESK. V lost 2 bases and J lost 7; bases outside the gene matches: 5. This CDR3 spans 15 amino acids. No fewer than 6 micrograms of total RNA were isolated from every sample. Sequencing was performed on blood. The sequence was collected from a woman in her 70s in good health. The chain couples TRBV14 to TRBJ1-6, with 7 nucleotides matching TRBD1. The CDR3 DNA reads as TGTGCCAGCAGCCAATACACGGGACAGAATTCACCCCTCCACTTT. It codes for CASSQYTGQNSPLHF. Filled out from reference TRBV14 and TRBJ1-6, the complete variable domain reads EAGVTQFPSHSVIEKGQTVTLRCDPISGHDNLYWYRRVMGKEIKFLLHFVKESKQDESGMPNNRFLAERTGGTYSTLKVQPAELEDSGVYFCASSQYTGQNSPLHFGNGTRLTVT.